Shown below are 24 T cell receptor beta chains from a single sample sequenced in a study of cytotoxic CD8 clonotypes in ibrutinib-treated CLL (dated by TCRdb to about 2021). Libraries were built with the immunoSEQ multiplex PCR assay. TCRdb stores this immuneACCESS table with in-frame sequences only. Part of the clones is absent; in the studies checked, under half of the shortfall reflects unresolved V genes, and no reason is known for the rest. Here the sample has some 130,000 clones; 70% to 90% occur a single time. Clones ranked in the top ten supply approximately 2% of the sample. The time point label on this specimen signifies: roughly 23 months on ibrutinib. The material was PBMCs, obtained after 24 months of ibrutinib treatment. All receptors come from a human donor with chronic lymphocytic leukemia.

The chain has TRBV19 and TRBJ2-3; TRBD1 aligns across 9 bases. The ends lost 4 bases at V and 4 bases at J; junction bases unmatched: 3. CDR3 length equals 14 residues. The V gene's germline CDR1 is LNHDA and CDR2 SQIVND (reference sequence). The CDR3 region has the DNA TGTGCCAGTAGTAGGACAGGGGATGCAGATACGCAGTATTTT. Protein product: CASSRTGDADTQYF.

This chain joins TRBV25-1 and TRBJ2-7, with 10 bases matching TRBD2. Looked up from germline, CDR1 is MGHDK and CDR2 is SYGVNS. The CDR3 runs to 14 residues. The junction had 1 base not matched to a gene; V was cut back by 0 bases and J by 5 bases. CDR3 nucleotide sequence: TGTGCCAGCAGTGAATACCTAGCGGGAGACGAGCAGTACTTC. Protein: CASSEYLAGDEQYF.

As DNA, the CDR3 is TGCGCCAGCAGCTTGGGTACCCTCAATGAGCAGTTCTTC. It yields the protein CASSLGTLNEQFF. The chain couples TRBV5-1 to TRBJ2-1; no definite D call. CDR1 is SGHRS and CDR2 is YFSETQ in the germline V gene. Trimming stripped 0 bases from V and 6 bases from J, with 7 bases between. This CDR3 has 13 residues.

The chain links TRBV4-3 to TRBJ2-6, with D tentatively TRBD1 (5 bases). The V gene's germline CDR1 is LGHNA and CDR2 YSLEER. V gave up 0 bases and J gave up 1 base, with 13 bases separating them. The CDR3 covers 18 residues. Here the CDR3 reads CASSQEYVPGSGANVLTF. CDR3 nucleotide sequence: TGCGCCAGCAGCCAAGAGTATGTCCCAGGGTCTGGGGCCAACGTCCTGACTTTC.

The rearrangement links TRBV18 to TRBJ2-2; TRBD1 is a possible D gene (7 bases). The CDR3 totals 15 residues. Trimming left V 1 base short and J 5 bases short, with 11 bases between. Germline CDR1 KGHSH, CDR2 LQKENI. The CDR3 DNA follows: TGTGCCAGCTCACCACGCCAGGGGGGTACCGGGGAGCTGTTTTTT. This codes for CASSPRQGGTGELFF.

This clone was found once. The chain recombines TRBV5-1 with TRBJ1-1; no reliable D call. CDR1 is SGHRS, CDR2 YFSETQ, per germline. The CDR3 extends over 13 amino acids. Trimming took off 4 bases at V and 0 bases at J, with 7 bases between the two ends. DNA for the CDR3: TGCGCCAGCAGCGTCAGTATGAACACTGAAGCTTTCTTT. It codes for CASSVSMNTEAFF.

The V call is TRBV6-6, the J call TRBJ2-7; TRBD1 matches 9 bases. CDR1 and CDR2 from the germline V gene are MNHNY and SVGAGI (reference sequence). This CDR3 has 14 amino acids. The trim removed 6 bases at V and 1 base at J, leaving 4 bases unmatched. Here the CDR3 DNA reads TGTGCCAGCAGAGGGACAGGGCGTTCCTACGAGCAGTACTTC. This codes for CASRGTGRSYEQYF.

The rearrangement joins TRBV5-5 to TRBJ2-3; 9 bases align to TRBD1. Losses at the gene ends were 4 bases for V and 0 bases for J; bases not matched to a gene: 12. Germline CDR1 is SGHKS and CDR2 is YYEKEE (reference sequence). The CDR3 runs 18 residues. CDR3 sequence: CASSQRDRVYVSTDTQYF. In DNA form, the CDR3 reads TGTGCCAGCAGCCAACGGGACAGGGTGTATGTTAGCACAGATACGCAGTATTTT.

This rearrangement joins TRBV10-1 to TRBJ2-2; D ambiguous. Germline lookup yields CDR1 WNHNN and CDR2 SYGVQD (reference sequence). The CDR3 covers 16 residues. V was cut by 2 bases and J by 6 bases, with 16 bases left in between. CDR3 loop: CASSELQGHLSGELFF. The DNA of the CDR3 is TGCGCCAGCAGTGAGCTACAAGGCCACCTCTCCGGGGAGCTGTTTTTT.

This chain connects TRBV2 to TRBJ2-7, with 9 bases matching TRBD2. Germline CDR1 reads SNHLY; CDR2 reads FYNNEI. The junction had 4 bases not matched to a gene; V was cut back by 6 bases and J by 1 base. The CDR3 spans 14 residues. The CDR3 region is CASRRTSVSYEQYF. CDR3 DNA sequence: TGTGCCAGCAGGAGGACTAGCGTGTCCTACGAGCAGTACTTC.

This clone appeared once. The CDR3 DNA reads as TGTGCCAGCAGCAGGACTAGCGGGCGCTCCTACGAGCAGTACTTC. Its protein product is CASSRTSGRSYEQYF. The chain is built from TRBV7-8 and TRBJ2-7; TRBD2 matches at 11 bases. Trimming removed 5 bases from V and 0 bases from J; junction bases left unmatched: 3. The CDR3 is 15 residues long. CDR1 is SGHVS and CDR2 is FQNEAQ in the germline V gene.

The gene calls are TRBV28 and TRBJ1-4, with D maybe TRBD1 (6 bases). Germline CDR1 and CDR2: MDHEN and SYDVKM. There are 14 residues in the CDR3. Trimming left V 3 bases short and J 6 bases short, with 11 bases between. The CDR3 coding sequence is TGTGCCAGCAGTTTCGGGGGGCTGGATGAAAAACTGTTTTTT. The encoded protein is CASSFGGLDEKLFF.

The J gene is TRBJ2-7, the V gene TRBV5-1; 8 positions match TRBD1. CDR1 is SGHRS and CDR2 is YFSETQ in the germline V gene. This CDR3 contains 14 residues. The V gene end was trimmed by 4 bases and the J gene end by 4 bases; junction bases not matched to a gene: 7. For the CDR3, the DNA is TGCGCCAGCAGCAGTCAGGGGGCCGCGTACGAGCAGTACTTC. Protein sequence: CASSSQGAAYEQYF.

The chain couples TRBV11-2 to TRBJ2-7; no clear D gene. CDR3 length: 14 amino acids. From germline, CDR1 is SGHAT and CDR2 FQNNGV. The V end was cut by 5 bases, the J end by 1 base, with 12 bases between. CDR3 protein: CASSPRRASYEQYF. Written as DNA, the CDR3 is TGTGCCAGCAGCCCGAGAAGGGCTTCCTACGAGCAGTACTTC.

The chain couples TRBV5-1 to TRBJ2-7; D gene uncertain. The germline gives CDR1 SGHRS, CDR2 YFSETQ. This CDR3 is 14 amino acids long. Trimming left V 4 bases short and J 3 bases short, with 14 bases between. CDR3 sequence (DNA): TGCGCCAGCAGCGCCTCTAGTTCTGGCTACGAGCAGTACTTC. It is translated as CASSASSSGYEQYF.

The chain combines TRBV10-3 with TRBJ2-2; 8 nucleotides line up with TRBD2. Trimming at V came to 6 bases and at J to 3 bases, leaving 3 bases not matched to a gene. The germline CDR1 and CDR2 sequences are ENHRY and SYGVKD. The CDR3 covers 14 residues. In DNA form, the CDR3 reads TGTGCCATCAGGCGGGAGGTGGACACCGGGGAGCTGTTTTTT. Translation gives CAIRREVDTGELFF.

The CDR3 reads CASSPSPSADTQYF. CDR3 sequence (DNA): TGTGCCAGCAGCCCGTCGCCTAGCGCAGATACGCAGTATTTT. J is TRBJ2-3 and V is TRBV7-2; the D gene is possibly TRBD2 (6 bases). Trimming removed 5 bases from V and 4 bases from J, with 13 bases in between. Germline-derived CDR1 and CDR2 are SGHTA and FQGNSA. This CDR3 has 14 amino acids. Full variable domain (remainder filled in from reference TRBV7-2 and TRBJ2-3): GAGVSQSPSNKVTEKGKDVELRCDPISGHTALYWYRQSLGQGLEFLIYFQGNSAPDKSGLPSDRFSAERTGGSVSTLTIQRTQQEDSAVYLCASSPSPSADTQYFGPGTRLTVL.

Note on this clone: This specimen includes other DNA sequences encoding the same CDR3. The gene calls are TRBV9 and TRBJ2-7; maybe TRBD1 (6 bases). With 3 bases removed from V and 1 base from J, the gap between germline ends came to 11 bases. Germline CDR1 reads SGDLS; CDR2 reads YYNGEE. This CDR3 is built from 14 residues. The CDR3, as DNA: TGTGCCAGCAGCGCCGGACAGAATTCCTACGAGCAGTACTTC. The encoded protein is CASSAGQNSYEQYF.

The rearrangement links TRBV28 to TRBJ2-1; a weak D match, TRBD1 (5 bases). Germline assignment: CDR1 MDHEN and CDR2 SYDVKM. This CDR3 region has 12 residues. V lost 5 bases and J lost 7, with 9 bases in between. The CDR3 sequence is CASSNYRNEQFF. DNA of the CDR3: TGTGCCAGCAGTAACTACAGGAATGAGCAGTTCTTC.

The chain recombines TRBV6-6 with TRBJ2-7; a possible D gene is TRBD2 (6 bases). CDR1 and CDR2 (germline): MNHNY, SVGAGI (reference sequence). This CDR3 region has 13 residues. V was clipped by 6 bases and J by 3 bases, with 12 bases between them. The CDR3 bases are TGTGCCAGCAGCCGACTAGTAAACTACGAGCAGTACTTC. As protein: CASSRLVNYEQYF.

The table lists this clone with a count of one. J is TRBJ2-6 and V is TRBV28; D possibly corresponds to TRBD2 (5 bases). CDR1 and CDR2 (germline): MDHEN, SYDVKM. This CDR3 has 16 amino acids. V was clipped by 5 bases and J by 0 bases, with 11 bases between them. CDR3 in DNA: TGTGCCAGCAGTATTGCCGGGAACTCTGGGGCCAACGTCCTGACTTTC. Residues: CASSIAGNSGANVLTF.

The chain is built from TRBV11-2 and TRBJ1-5; D ambiguous. The CDR3 is 13 residues long. V lost 5 bases, J lost 5 bases, and 10 bases lay in between. Germline assignment: CDR1 SGHAT and CDR2 FQNNGV. The CDR3 DNA sequence: TGTGCCAGCAGCCCTACCTCCGATCAGCCCCAGCATTTT. It encodes CASSPTSDQPQHF.

V and J are TRBV28 and TRBJ1-6, with 9 positions matching TRBD1. This CDR3 comprises 15 residues. Germline CDR1 MDHEN, CDR2 SYDVKM. The V gene end was trimmed by 3 bases and the J gene end by 9 bases; junction bases not matched to a gene: 6. The CDR3, as DNA: TGTGCCAGCAGTTTTATGGACAGGGGTGGTTCACCCCTCCACTTT. Translated, it gives CASSFMDRGGSPLHF.

The chain links TRBV7-9 to TRBJ2-5; unclear D gene. V lost 5 bases and J 5 bases, leaving 6 bases between the germline ends. The germline V gene has CDR1 SEHNR and CDR2 FQNEAQ (reference sequence). CDR3 length: 11 amino acids. The CDR3 nucleotides are TGTGCCAGCAGCCCAAAGGAGACCCAGTACTTC. Residues: CASSPKETQYF.